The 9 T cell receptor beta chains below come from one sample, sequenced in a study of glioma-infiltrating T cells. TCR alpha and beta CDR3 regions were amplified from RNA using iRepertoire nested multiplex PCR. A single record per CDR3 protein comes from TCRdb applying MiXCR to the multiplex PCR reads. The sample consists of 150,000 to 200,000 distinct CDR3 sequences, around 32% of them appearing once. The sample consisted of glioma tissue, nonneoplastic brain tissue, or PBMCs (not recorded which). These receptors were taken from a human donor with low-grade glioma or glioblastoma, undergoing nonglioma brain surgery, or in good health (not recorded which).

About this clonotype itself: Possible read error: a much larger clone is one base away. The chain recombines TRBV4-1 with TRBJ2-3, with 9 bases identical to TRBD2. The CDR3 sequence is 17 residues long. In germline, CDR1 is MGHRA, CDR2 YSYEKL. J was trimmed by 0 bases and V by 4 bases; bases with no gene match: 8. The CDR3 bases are TGCGCCAGCAGCCCCGGGACTAGCTATACGAGCACAGATACGCAGTATTTT. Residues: CASSPGTSYTSTDTQYF.

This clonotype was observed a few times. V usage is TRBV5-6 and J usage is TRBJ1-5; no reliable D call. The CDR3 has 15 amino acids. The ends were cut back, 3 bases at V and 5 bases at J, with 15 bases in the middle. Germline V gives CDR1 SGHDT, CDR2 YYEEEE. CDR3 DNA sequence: TGTGCCAGCAGCTCCGGACGCCTTAAAGATCAGCCCCAGCATTTT. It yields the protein CASSSGRLKDQPQHF.

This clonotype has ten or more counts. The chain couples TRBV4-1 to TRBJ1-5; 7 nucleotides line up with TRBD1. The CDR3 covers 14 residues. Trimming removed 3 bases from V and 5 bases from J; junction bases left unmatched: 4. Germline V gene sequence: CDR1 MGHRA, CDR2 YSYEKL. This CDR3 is CASSQYRGDQPQHF. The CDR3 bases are TGCGCCAGCAGCCAGTACAGGGGAGATCAGCCCCAGCATTTT.

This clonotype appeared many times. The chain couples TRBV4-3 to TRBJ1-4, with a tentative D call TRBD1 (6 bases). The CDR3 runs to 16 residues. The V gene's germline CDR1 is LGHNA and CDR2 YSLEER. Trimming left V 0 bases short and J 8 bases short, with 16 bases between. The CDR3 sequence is CASSQDRGGQGEKLFF. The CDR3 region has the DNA TGCGCCAGCAGCCAAGATCGAGGGGGGCAGGGGGAAAAACTGTTTTTT.

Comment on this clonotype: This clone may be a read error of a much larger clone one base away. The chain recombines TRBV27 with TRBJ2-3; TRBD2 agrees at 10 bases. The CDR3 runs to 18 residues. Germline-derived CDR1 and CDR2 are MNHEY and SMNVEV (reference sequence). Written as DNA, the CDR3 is TGTGCCAGCAGCCAAGATGGGCTAGCGGGAGCGCGCACAGATACGCATTATTTT. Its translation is CASSQDGLAGARTDTHYF.

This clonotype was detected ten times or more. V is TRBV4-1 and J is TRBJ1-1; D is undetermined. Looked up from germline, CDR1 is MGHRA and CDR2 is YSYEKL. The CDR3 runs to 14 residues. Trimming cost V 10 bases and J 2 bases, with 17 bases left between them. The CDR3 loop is CATKPTATNTEAFF. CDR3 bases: TGCGCCACCAAACCCACCGCTACCAACACTGAAGCTTTCTTT.

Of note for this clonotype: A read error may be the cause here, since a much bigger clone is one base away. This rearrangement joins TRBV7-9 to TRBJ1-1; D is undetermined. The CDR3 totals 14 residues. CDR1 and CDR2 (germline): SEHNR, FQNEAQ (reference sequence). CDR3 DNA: TGTGTCAGCAGCCGAACTGACACGAACACTGAAGCTTTCTTT. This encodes CVSSRTDTNTEAFF.

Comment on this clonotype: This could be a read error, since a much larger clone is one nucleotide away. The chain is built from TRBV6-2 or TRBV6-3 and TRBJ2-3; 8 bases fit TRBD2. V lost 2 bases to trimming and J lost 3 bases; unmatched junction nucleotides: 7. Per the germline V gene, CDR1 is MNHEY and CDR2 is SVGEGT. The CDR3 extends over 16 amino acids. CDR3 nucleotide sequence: TGTGCCAGCAGTTACACCGGCGCTAGCGGGACAGATACGCAGTATTTT. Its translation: CASSYTGASGTDTQYF.

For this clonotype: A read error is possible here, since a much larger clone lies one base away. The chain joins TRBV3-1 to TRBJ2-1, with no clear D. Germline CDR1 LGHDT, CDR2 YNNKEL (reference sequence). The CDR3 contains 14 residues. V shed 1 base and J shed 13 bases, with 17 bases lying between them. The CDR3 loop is CASSQGQIQETQFF. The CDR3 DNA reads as TGTGCCAGCAGCCAAGGTCAGATCCAAGAGACCCAGTTCTTC.